This is a list of T cell receptor beta chains from one sample in a study of control samples from healthy donors and cancer patients. Produced via immunoSEQ multiplex PCR; TCRdb's table is partial and in-frame only. Here the sample spans tens of thousands of clones, around 84% being singletons. Specimen: PBMCs. Receptors originate from a man in his sixties with head and neck cancer. Each CDR3 is given with its conserved first and last residue. D genes are given only for firm matches. Expanded clones are given a class, and other clones once, few, many or no size at all.

size,D,V,J,CDR3,DNA
-,-,TRBV19,TRBJ2-5,CASSILGEGGETQYF,TGTGCCAGTAGTATATTAGGGGAGGGGGGAGAGACCCAGTACTTC
once,-,TRBV6-2/TRBV6-3,TRBJ1-5,CASCHSWGNQPQHF,TGTGCCAGCTGCCACAGCTGGGGCAATCAGCCCCAGCATTTT
few,-,TRBV5-1,TRBJ2-1,CASSIAVSSYNEQFF,TGCGCCAGCAGCATAGCGGTGAGCTCCTACAATGAGCAGTTCTTC
-,-,TRBV18,TRBJ1-3,CASSPPGFSGNTIYF,TGTGCCAGCTCACCACCGGGGTTCTCTGGAAACACCATATATTTT
-,TRBD1,TRBV28,TRBJ1-5,CASRWDRGSNQPQHF,TGTGCCAGCAGGTGGGACAGGGGAAGCAATCAGCCCCAGCATTTT
-,-,TRBV3-1/TRBV3-2,TRBJ2-5,CASSQLGETQYF,TGTGCCAGCAGCCAATTGGGAGAGACCCAGTACTTC
few,-,TRBV7-2,TRBJ2-1,CASSTDSYNEQFF,TGTGCCAGCAGCACGGACTCATACAATGAGCAGTTCTTC
-,-,TRBV7-8,TRBJ1-1,CASSSRRPAGTEAFF,TGTGCCAGCAGCTCCCGCCGGCCCGCGGGCACTGAAGCTTTCTTT
many,TRBD1,TRBV4-1,TRBJ1-5,CASSKGQGGNQPQHF,TGCGCCAGCAGCAAGGGACAGGGAGGCAATCAGCCCCAGCATTTT
once,TRBD1,TRBV18,TRBJ1-2,CASSPGQGAQGGYTF,TGTGCCAGCTCACCGGGACAGGGGGCTCAAGGGGGCTACACCTTC
-,-,TRBV21-1,TRBJ2-5,CASSKYGERSSGLETQYF,TGTGCCAGCAGCAAATACGGCGAAAGGAGCTCTGGCTTAGAGACCCAGTACTTC
-,-,TRBV6-1,TRBJ1-2,CASRSGGIYYGYTF,TGTGCCAGCAGATCCGGGGGTATATACTATGGCTACACCTTC
-,-,TRBV25-1,TRBJ2-7,CARPGLPYEQYF,TGTGCCAGACCGGGACTCCCTTACGAGCAGTACTTC
-,TRBD1,TRBV7-2,TRBJ1-2,CASSLDRGYGYTF,TGTGCCAGCAGCTTAGACAGGGGGTATGGCTACACCTTC
-,-,TRBV9,TRBJ2-7,CASSVGETYEQYF,TGTGCCAGCAGCGTAGGCGAGACCTACGAGCAGTACTTC
-,-,TRBV5-1,TRBJ2-7,CASSLSLGRIRQQTYEQYF,TGCGCCAGCAGCTTGTCTCTTGGTCGAATTAGACAGCAGACCTACGAGCAGTACTTC
-,TRBD2,TRBV12-3/TRBV12-4,TRBJ2-3,CASSISGRDTQYF,TGTGCCAGCAGCATAAGCGGGAGAGATACGCAGTATTTT
-,TRBD2,TRBV5-1,TRBJ2-2,CASSSGTSGGLAELFF,TGCGCCAGCAGCTCCGGGACTAGCGGGGGTCTAGCGGAGCTGTTTTTT
-,-,TRBV3-1/TRBV3-2,TRBJ2-2,CASSRDGGTGELFF,TGTGCCAGCAGCCGGGACGGCGGTACCGGGGAGCTGTTTTTT
-,TRBD1,TRBV9,TRBJ2-1,CASSVGQANNEQFF,TGTGCCAGCAGCGTTGGACAGGCAAACAATGAGCAGTTCTTC
-,-,TRBV10-3,TRBJ1-2,CAISLGGYSRYGYTF,TGTGCCATCAGTCTTGGGGGGTATAGCCGCTATGGCTACACCTTC
-,-,TRBV27,TRBJ2-1,CASSFAGTLRGEQFF,TGTGCCAGCAGTTTTGCGGGAACATTAAGGGGGGAGCAGTTCTTC
once,TRBD2,TRBV18,TRBJ2-1,CASSPTSGSDEQFF,TGTGCCAGCTCACCCACCAGCGGGAGCGATGAGCAGTTCTTC
-,-,TRBV11-2,TRBJ2-7,CASSRWGGADEQYF,TGTGCCAGCAGCCGGTGGGGCGGGGCCGACGAGCAGTACTTC
-,TRBD2,TRBV16,TRBJ2-1,CASSPPGLVVYNEQFF,TGTGCCAGCAGCCCGCCGGGACTAGTGGTCTACAATGAGCAGTTCTTC
medium-sized,-,TRBV10-3,TRBJ1-1,CAIGPGTEAFF,TGTGCCATCGGACCCGGGACCGAAGCTTTCTTT
once,TRBD2,TRBV2,TRBJ2-2,CASSEFAGGPTGELFF,TGTGCCAGCAGTGAATTTGCGGGAGGTCCTACCGGGGAGCTGTTTTTT
-,-,TRBV5-6,TRBJ2-7,CASSFGNQLSVEQYF,TGTGCCAGCAGCTTCGGGAACCAGCTGTCTGTGGAGCAGTACTTC
few,-,TRBV27,TRBJ1-1,CASSKGTMGNTEAFF,TGTGCCAGCAGCAAAGGGACAATGGGGAACACTGAAGCTTTCTTT
-,-,TRBV19,TRBJ2-1,CASSIEHEQFF,TGTGCCAGTAGTATAGAACATGAGCAGTTCTTC
-,-,TRBV7-9,TRBJ2-7,CASSYTYEQYF,TGTGCCAGCAGCTATACCTACGAGCAGTACTTC
-,-,TRBV28,TRBJ1-1,CASSLFTGAAFF,TGTGCCAGCAGTTTATTCACAGGAGCAGCTTTCTTT
-,TRBD2,TRBV4-1,TRBJ2-1,CASSHGLAGGSLWNEQFF,TGCGCCAGCAGCCACGGACTAGCGGGAGGGTCTTTATGGAATGAGCAGTTCTTC
once,-,TRBV4-2,TRBJ2-5,CASSSSGETQYF,TGTGCCAGCAGCTCCTCGGGAGAGACCCAGTACTTC
-,-,TRBV7-8,TRBJ2-1,CASSPYGGTYNEQFF,TGTGCCAGCAGCCCCTACGGGGGAACTTACAATGAGCAGTTCTTC
-,-,TRBV29-1,TRBJ1-4,CSGKSGSEDEKLFF,TGCAGCGGGAAATCGGGGAGCGAAGATGAAAAACTGTTTTTT
-,-,TRBV30,TRBJ1-1,CAWGKGPTEAFF,TGTGCCTGGGGAAAGGGGCCCACTGAAGCTTTCTTT
-,-,TRBV24-1,TRBJ1-3,CATSDAGLTGNTIYF,TGTGCCACCAGTGATGCGGGTTTAACTGGAAACACCATATATTTT
-,-,TRBV6-6,TRBJ1-5,CASTYEGKQPQHF,TGTGCCAGCACCTACGAGGGTAAACAGCCCCAGCATTTT
-,-,TRBV11-3,TRBJ2-3,CASSGAVTDTQYF,TGTGCCAGCAGCGGGGCTGTCACAGATACGCAGTATTTT
-,-,TRBV18,TRBJ2-2,CASSPREYNGELFF,TGTGCCAGCTCACCAAGGGAGTACAACGGGGAGCTGTTTTTT
-,-,TRBV28,TRBJ2-7,CASSTLVEQYF,TGTGCCAGCAGCACCTTGGTGGAGCAGTACTTC
-,-,TRBV5-1,TRBJ2-3,CASSVRQGGADTQYF,TGCGCCAGCAGCGTGAGACAGGGAGGAGCAGATACGCAGTATTTT
-,-,TRBV28,TRBJ2-7,CASSLGSTSYEQYF,TGTGCCAGCAGTTTGGGGTCCACCTCCTACGAGCAGTACTTC
once,-,TRBV4-1,TRBJ2-5,CASSHPDRVQETQYF,TGCGCCAGCAGCCACCCTGACAGAGTCCAAGAGACCCAGTACTTC
-,-,TRBV28,TRBJ1-6,CASLTQNNSPLHF,TGTGCCAGCCTTACTCAAAATAATTCACCCCTCCACTTT
-,TRBD1,TRBV19,TRBJ2-2,CASSIAATGHTGELFF,TGTGCCAGTAGTATAGCCGCGACAGGGCACACCGGGGAGCTGTTTTTT
-,-,TRBV27,TRBJ1-1,CASLEGYGNTEAFF,TGTGCCAGCTTGGAGGGGTATGGGAACACTGAAGCTTTCTTT
once,-,TRBV5-1,TRBJ2-6,CASRLSGTSSGANVLTF,TGCGCCAGTCGCTTGTCAGGGACCAGCTCTGGGGCCAACGTCCTGACTTTC
few,-,TRBV12-3/TRBV12-4,TRBJ2-7,CASSTQGGYEQYF,TGTGCCAGCAGTACCCAAGGGGGCTACGAGCAGTACTTC
once,-,TRBV7-6,TRBJ1-1,CASSLGSTEAFF,TGTGCCAGCAGCTTAGGAAGCACTGAAGCTTTCTTT
-,TRBD1,TRBV18,TRBJ1-1,CASSLGTGGLNTEAFF,TGTGCCAGCTCACTCGGGACAGGGGGCCTGAACACTGAAGCTTTCTTT
once,-,TRBV2,TRBJ2-1,CASSDSFSSYNEQFF,TGTGCCAGCAGTGACTCCTTTAGCTCCTACAATGAGCAGTTCTTC
-,-,TRBV5-1,TRBJ2-7,CASSFFSGQSQTYEQYF,TGCGCCAGCAGCTTCTTTTCGGGACAAAGTCAAACCTACGAGCAGTACTTC
-,TRBD1,TRBV6-5,TRBJ1-3,CASSSLGTDRNTIYF,TGTGCCAGCAGCTCCCTTGGGACAGATAGAAACACCATATATTTT